This T cell receptor beta chain originates from a study of CD8+ T cells in alopecia areata. After isolation, RNA underwent reverse transcription to generate cDNA as the sequencing template. Profiled with immunoSEQ multiplex PCR; TCRdb holds only in-frame clones, not every one. The sample has tens of thousands of clones; around 71% are singletons. Treatment reported: oral pan-JAK inhibitor, 5-10 mg twice daily. A few counts support this clone. Trimming removed 1 base at V and 5 bases at J, with 12 bases between. This CDR3 comprises 14 residues. Germline-derived CDR1 and CDR2 are SNHLY and FYNNEI. The origin of this receptor is a human donor with alopecia areata. This chain links TRBV2 with TRBJ2-7; D call uncertain. This material consisted of CD8+ T cells sorted from blood, taken between weeks 44 and 45, from a patient treated with tofacitinib. In nucleotides, the CDR3 is TGTGCCAGCAGTGAAGTACACGTCTCGAACGAGCAGTACTTC. Protein sequence: CASSEVHVSNEQYF.